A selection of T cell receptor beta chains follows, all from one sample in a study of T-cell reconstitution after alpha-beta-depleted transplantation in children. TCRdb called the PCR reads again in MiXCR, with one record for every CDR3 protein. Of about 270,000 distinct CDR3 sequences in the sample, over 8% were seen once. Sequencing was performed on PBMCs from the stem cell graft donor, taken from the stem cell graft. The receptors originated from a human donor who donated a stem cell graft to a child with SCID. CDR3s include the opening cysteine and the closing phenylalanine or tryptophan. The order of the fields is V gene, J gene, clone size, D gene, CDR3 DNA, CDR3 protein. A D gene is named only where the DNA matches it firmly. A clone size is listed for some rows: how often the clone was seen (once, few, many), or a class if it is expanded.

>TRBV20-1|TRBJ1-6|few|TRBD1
TGCAGTGCTAGAGAGGGGACAGGGAATTCACCCCTCCACTTT
CSAREGTGNSPLHF
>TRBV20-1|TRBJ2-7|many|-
TGCAGTGCTATAAAAGACACCACCTACGAGCAGTACTTC
CSAIKDTTYEQYF
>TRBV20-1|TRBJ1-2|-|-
TGCAGTGCTAGAGATTTCGTCGGACTTTCGGGAGGCTACACCTTC
CSARDFVGLSGGYTF
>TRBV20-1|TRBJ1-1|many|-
TGCAGTGCTAGGCCAACAGGGCGCACTGAAGCTTTCTTT
CSARPTGRTEAFF
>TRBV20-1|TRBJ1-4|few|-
TGCAGTGCTCTGGGACCCTCCGGGCCGAGTAATGAAAAACTGTTTTTT
CSALGPSGPSNEKLFF
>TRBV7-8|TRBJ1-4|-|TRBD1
TGTGCCAGCAGCTCCTATAGAGGGGGCGATGAAAAACTGTTTTTT
CASSSYRGGDEKLFF
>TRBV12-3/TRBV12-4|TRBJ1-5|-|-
TGTGCCAGCAGTACACCGGGACCCAGCCAGCCCCAGCATTTT
CASSTPGPSQPQHF
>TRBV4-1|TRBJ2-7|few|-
TGCGCCAGCAGCCAAGAATTGGACGCCAGCTCCTACGAGCAGTACTTC
CASSQELDASSYEQYF
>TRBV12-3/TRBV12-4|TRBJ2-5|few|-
TGTGCCAGCAGTCCTAGGGGTAGGCTATACCAAGAGACCCAGTACTTC
CASSPRGRLYQETQYF
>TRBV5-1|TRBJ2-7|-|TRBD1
TGCGCCAGCAGCTTGGCGGGACAGTCCTACGAGCAGTACTTC
CASSLAGQSYEQYF
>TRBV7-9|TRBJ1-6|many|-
TGTGCCAGCAGCTCCCGGTTGCAGTCTAATTCACCCCTCCACTTT
CASSSRLQSNSPLHF
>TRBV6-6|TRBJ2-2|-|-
TGTGCCAGCAGTTCGGACACCGGGGAGCTGTTTTTT
CASSSDTGELFF
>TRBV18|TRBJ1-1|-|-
TGTGCCAGCTCACCAGGATACATGAACACTGAAGCTTTCTTT
CASSPGYMNTEAFF
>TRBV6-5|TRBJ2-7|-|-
TGTGCCAGCAGTTACGAAAGGAGCTCCTACGAGCAGTACTTC
CASSYERSSYEQYF
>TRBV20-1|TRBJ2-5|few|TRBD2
TGCAGTGCTCGCGAACTAGCGGGGGGGCCAGAGACCCAGTACTTC
CSARELAGGPETQYF
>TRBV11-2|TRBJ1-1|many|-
TGTGCCAGCAGCTTTCAGATGAACACTGAAGCTTTCTTT
CASSFQMNTEAFF
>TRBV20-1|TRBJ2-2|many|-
TGCAGTGCCCCGCTCGGGAACACCGGGGAGCTGTTTTTT
CSAPLGNTGELFF
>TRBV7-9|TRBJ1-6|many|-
TGTGCCAGCAGCTCGACAGTTCCCAGCTCCTATAATTCACCCCTCCACTTT
CASSSTVPSSYNSPLHF
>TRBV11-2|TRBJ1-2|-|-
TGTGCCAGCAGCTTATCTCAAAAATCGGGTGGCTACACCTTC
CASSLSQKSGGYTF
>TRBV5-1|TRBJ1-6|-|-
TGCGCCAGCAGCTTGGAAGGGTCCGGTTCACCCCTCCACTTT
CASSLEGSGSPLHF
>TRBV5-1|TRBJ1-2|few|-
TGCGCCAGCAGCACACACACGGACACTCGGCGGGGCTACACCTTC
CASSTHTDTRRGYTF
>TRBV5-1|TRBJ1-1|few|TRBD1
TGCGCCAGCAGCTCTGGACAGGGAGCGGAGGCTGAAGCTTTCTTT
CASSSGQGAEAEAFF
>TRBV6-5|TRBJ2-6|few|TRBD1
TGTGCCAGCAGTTACGGAAGGCAGGGGGCTTCTTCTGGGGCCAACGTCCTGACTTTC
CASSYGRQGASSGANVLTF
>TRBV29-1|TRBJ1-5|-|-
TGCAGCGTTGCCATGGGAAGCAATCAGCCCCAGCATTTT
CSVAMGSNQPQHF
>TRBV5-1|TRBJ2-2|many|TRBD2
TGTGCCAGCAGCCTGGGACTAGCGGGCACCGGGGAGCTGTTTTTT
CASSLGLAGTGELFF
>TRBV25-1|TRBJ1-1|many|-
TGTGCCAGCAGTACGCGGAGTAGGGCTTCTGAAGCTTTCTTT
CASSTRSRASEAFF
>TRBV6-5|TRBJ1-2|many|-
TGTGCCAGCAGTTACTCTTCAGGGTCGAACTATGGCTACACCTTC
CASSYSSGSNYGYTF